The 19 T cell receptor beta chains below were found in one sample sequenced in a study of memory CD8 T cells in hepatitis C reinfection. Time point denoted: late/post reinfection, 12 to 24 weeks after detection. TCR sequencing was done directly ex vivo on sorted cells, without expansion in vitro. TCRdb's table, derived via immunoSEQ multiplex PCR, lists solely in-frame clones and lacks some. The table includes a few thousand clones, roughly 87% detected once. The sequenced sample consisted of naive CD8+ T cells sorted from blood. Source of these receptors: a man aged 50 to 59 with hepatitis C virus infection.

V usage is TRBV7-8 and J usage is TRBJ2-7; possibly TRBD2 for D (6 bases). Deletions cut 0 bases from V and 3 bases from J, with 12 bases between. CDR1 SGHVS and CDR2 FQNEAQ come from the germline V gene. The length of the CDR3 is 15 residues. CDR3 amino acids: CASSLAGGSFYEQYF. In DNA form, the CDR3 reads TGTGCCAGCAGCTTAGCGGGAGGATCTTTCTACGAGCAGTACTTC.

The chain combines TRBV11-2 with TRBJ2-1; 10 nucleotides agree with TRBD1. V shed 3 bases, J shed 2 bases, and the junction held 7 bases outside the gene matches. CDR1 and CDR2 from the germline V gene are SGHAT and FQNNGV. The CDR3 is 17 amino acids. For the CDR3, the DNA is TGTGCCAGCAGCTTGGGACAGGGGTATTACCCCTACAATGAGCAGTTCTTC. This codes for CASSLGQGYYPYNEQFF.

This chain uses TRBV19 with TRBJ2-3; TRBD1 matches at 8 bases. The CDR3 extends over 14 amino acids. The germline V gene has CDR1 LNHDA and CDR2 SQIVND (reference sequence). Trimming removed 9 bases from V and 1 base from J; junction bases left unmatched: 6. The CDR3 bases are TGTGCCAGCCAAACGGGACAGGGCACAGATACGCAGTATTTT. Its translation is CASQTGQGTDTQYF.

This clone has just a few counts. V and J are TRBV5-4 and TRBJ2-2, with D tentatively TRBD1 (5 bases). The V and J ends lost 0 bases and 2 bases respectively, with 11 bases between them. The CDR3 contains 16 residues. The germline V gene has CDR1 SGHNT and CDR2 YYREEE (reference sequence). The CDR3: CASSLATGFNTGELFF. The CDR3 DNA reads as TGTGCCAGCAGCTTGGCCACAGGCTTTAACACCGGGGAGCTGTTTTTT.

The chain combines TRBV19 with TRBJ2-3, with D possibly matching TRBD2 (6 bases). Looked up from germline, CDR1 is LNHDA and CDR2 is SQIVND (reference sequence). V lost 4 bases, J lost 0 bases, and 8 bases lay in between. This CDR3 has 14 residues. The CDR3 DNA sequence: TGTGCCAGTAGTACCGGGACTAGCACAGATACGCAGTATTTT. Protein product: CASSTGTSTDTQYF.

The V call is TRBV5-1, the J call TRBJ1-1; TRBD1 matches 7 bases. Germline CDR1 is SGHRS and CDR2 is YFSETQ. The CDR3 loop spans 13 amino acids. Unmatched junction bases numbered 3, after V lost 4 bases and J lost 3 bases. The CDR3 sequence: CASSPGTDTEAFF. In nucleotides, the CDR3 is TGCGCCAGCAGCCCCGGGACAGACACTGAAGCTTTCTTT. The full variable domain, in which reference TRBV5-1 and TRBJ1-1 provide the parts outside the CDR3, is KAGVTQTPRYLIKTRGQQVTLSCSPISGHRSVSWYQQTPGQGLQFLFEYFSETQRNKGNFPGRFSGRQFSNSRSEMNVSTLELGDSALYLCASSPGTDTEAFFGQGTRLTVV.

This clone was observed a single time. V is TRBV5-4 and J is TRBJ2-3; 7 bases are shared with TRBD2. The germline V gene encodes CDR1 SGHNT and CDR2 YYREEE (reference sequence). The CDR3 length is 17 residues. V trimming: 1 base; J trimming: 2 bases; junction bases outside the gene matches: 10. The CDR3 DNA reads TGTGCCAGCAGCTTGTATCCGGGACTATGGGACACAGATACGCAGTATTTT. This sequence encodes CASSLYPGLWDTDTQYF.

The chain recombines TRBV30 with TRBJ2-1; D is uncertain. V lost 4 bases, J lost 10 bases, and 11 bases lay in between. Looked up from germline, CDR1 is GTSNPN and CDR2 is SVGIG (reference sequence). The CDR3 has 11 residues. The CDR3 DNA reads as TGTGCCTGGACCCCCCGGGTCGAGCAGTTCTTC. Its translation is CAWTPRVEQFF.

V and J are TRBV4-1 and TRBJ2-5; TRBD2 agrees at 13 bases. TRBJ2-7 explains the end of the DNA better; the J call may be wrong. The CDR3 sequence is 17 residues long. CDR1 and CDR2 from the germline V gene are MGHRA and YSYEKL. CDR3 region: CASSHAGTSGASYEQYF. The CDR3 DNA reads as TGCGCCAGCAGCCATGCCGGGACTAGCGGGGCGTCCTACGAGCAGTACTTC.

This clone was recorded once. DNA for the CDR3: TGTGCCAGCCAGCCTGACAGGGGGAACACTGAAGCTTTCTTT. Translation: CASQPDRGNTEAFF. The J gene is TRBJ1-1, the V gene TRBV27, with 8 bases identical to TRBD1. CDR1 MNHEY and CDR2 SMNVEV come from the germline V gene (reference sequence). The CDR3 extends over 14 amino acids. V gave up 8 bases and J gave up 1 base; unmatched junction bases: 6.

The rearrangement uses TRBV29-1 and TRBJ2-1; 9 nucleotides match TRBD2. CDR1 and CDR2 (germline): SQVTM, ANQGSEA. The CDR3 is made up of 16 amino acids. J was trimmed by 4 bases and V by 3 bases; bases with no gene match: 10. The CDR3 DNA follows: TGCAGCGTTGATGGGGTGGGAGCGGGAGGTTACAATGAGCAGTTCTTC. The encoded protein is CSVDGVGAGGYNEQFF.

V is TRBV6-1 and J is TRBJ1-3; 7 bases agree with TRBD1. In germline, CDR1 is MNHNS, CDR2 SASEGT. V dropped 3 bases and J dropped 5; count of bases not matched to a gene: 19. The CDR3 is 19 amino acids. This CDR3 reads CASSDPTDLTGSLRNTIYF. The DNA of the CDR3 is TGTGCCAGCAGTGACCCGACGGACCTGACAGGGAGTTTACGAAACACCATATATTTT.

The gene calls are TRBV4-3 and TRBJ2-7; 10 bases fit TRBD2. Trimming at V came to 0 bases and at J to 3 bases, leaving 11 bases not matched to a gene. CDR1 LGHNA and CDR2 YSLEER come from the germline V gene. The CDR3 is made up of 18 amino acids. The CDR3 spells CASSQDGPASGSFYEQYF. The CDR3 nucleotides are TGCGCCAGCAGCCAAGATGGCCCCGCTAGCGGGAGTTTCTACGAGCAGTACTTC.

V is TRBV5-8 and J is TRBJ2-5; TRBD1 matches 9 bases. The CDR3 covers 17 residues. V shed 3 bases and J 3 bases; nucleotides not matched to a gene: 12. Germline V lookup: CDR1 SGHTS, CDR2 YDEGEE. Here the CDR3 reads CASSSGQGIRGEETQYF. The CDR3 coding sequence is TGTGCCAGCAGCTCCGGACAGGGGATACGGGGGGAAGAGACCCAGTACTTC.

The chain joins TRBV27 to TRBJ2-1; D remains unclear. V was pared by 0 bases and J by 8 bases, with 8 bases between. In germline, CDR1 is MNHEY, CDR2 SMNVEV (reference sequence). The CDR3 runs to 13 residues. The CDR3 is CASSLSGLHEQFF. As DNA, the CDR3 is TGTGCCAGCAGTTTATCGGGCCTCCATGAGCAGTTCTTC.

This clone was seen only once. The chain is built from TRBV13 and TRBJ2-3; 9 nucleotides align to TRBD2. With V trimmed by 5 bases and J by 2 bases, 11 bases remained unmatched. CDR3 length equals 17 residues. Germline V gene lookup returns CDR1 PRHDT and CDR2 FYEKMQ (reference sequence). The CDR3 DNA follows: TGTGCCAGCAGCCAGGGGGGTAGCGGGAGTTTCACAGATACGCAGTATTTT. Translated: CASSQGGSGSFTDTQYF.

The V and J genes are TRBV15 and TRBJ1-1; no reliable D call. The germline V gene has CDR1 LNHNV and CDR2 YYDKDF (reference sequence). The CDR3 is made up of 12 amino acids. Trimming stripped 3 bases from V and 1 base from J, with 3 bases between. In DNA form, the CDR3 reads TGTGCCACCAGCAGGCGGAACACTGAAGCTTTCTTT. Protein sequence: CATSRRNTEAFF.

This clone was observed a single time. V gene TRBV4-3 combines with J gene TRBJ2-7; perhaps TRBD2 as D (5 bases). V lost 1 base, J lost 3 bases, and 13 bases lay in between. The CDR3 contains 15 residues. CDR1 LGHNA and CDR2 YSLEER come from the germline V gene. The CDR3 DNA reads TGCGCCAGCAGCCAAGCCGTCCAAGGAGGCTACGAGCAGTACTTC. Its protein is CASSQAVQGGYEQYF.

V and J are TRBV6-5 and TRBJ2-5; D not resolved. Germline CDR1 reads MNHEY; CDR2 reads SVGAGI. With 1 base removed from V and 3 bases from J, the gap between germline ends came to 6 bases. The CDR3 contains 13 residues. The CDR3 here is CASSYFEEETQYF. The CDR3 nucleotides read TGTGCCAGCAGTTACTTCGAGGAAGAGACCCAGTACTTC.